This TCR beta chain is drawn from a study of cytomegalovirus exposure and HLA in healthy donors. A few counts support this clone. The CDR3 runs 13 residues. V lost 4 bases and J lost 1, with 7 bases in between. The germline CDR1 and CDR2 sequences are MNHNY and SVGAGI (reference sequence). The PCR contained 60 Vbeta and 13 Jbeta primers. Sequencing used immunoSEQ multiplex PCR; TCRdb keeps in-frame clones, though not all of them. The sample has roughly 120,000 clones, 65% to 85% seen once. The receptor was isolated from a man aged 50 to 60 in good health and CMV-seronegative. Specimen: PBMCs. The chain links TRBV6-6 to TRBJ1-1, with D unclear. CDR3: CASSLKANTEAFF. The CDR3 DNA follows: TGTGCCAGCAGTTTAAAAGCGAACACTGAAGCTTTCTTT.